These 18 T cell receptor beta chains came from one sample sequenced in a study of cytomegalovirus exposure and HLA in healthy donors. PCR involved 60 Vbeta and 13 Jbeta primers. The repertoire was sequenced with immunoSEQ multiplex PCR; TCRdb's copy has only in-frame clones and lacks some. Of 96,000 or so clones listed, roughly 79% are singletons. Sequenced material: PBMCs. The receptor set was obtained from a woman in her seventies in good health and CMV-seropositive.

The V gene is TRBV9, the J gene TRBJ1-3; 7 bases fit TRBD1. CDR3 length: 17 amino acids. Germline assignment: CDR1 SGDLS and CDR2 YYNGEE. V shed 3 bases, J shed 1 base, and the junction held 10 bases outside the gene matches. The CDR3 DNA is TGTGCCAGCAGCGCGGGCCGACAGGGATCGTCTGGAAACACCATATATTTT. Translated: CASSAGRQGSSGNTIYF.

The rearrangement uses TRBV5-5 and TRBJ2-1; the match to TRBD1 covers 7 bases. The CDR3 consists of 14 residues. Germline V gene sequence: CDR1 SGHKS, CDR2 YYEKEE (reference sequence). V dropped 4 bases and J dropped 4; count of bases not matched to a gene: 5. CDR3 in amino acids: CASSPPGQYNEQFF. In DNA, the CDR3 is TGTGCCAGCAGCCCGCCGGGACAGTACAATGAGCAGTTCTTC. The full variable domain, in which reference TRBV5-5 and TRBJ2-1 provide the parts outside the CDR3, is DAGVTQSPTHLIKTRGQQVTLRCSPISGHKSVSWYQQVLGQGPQFIFQYYEKEERGRGNFPDRFSARQFPNYSSELNVNALLLGDSALYLCASSPPGQYNEQFFGPGTRLTVL.

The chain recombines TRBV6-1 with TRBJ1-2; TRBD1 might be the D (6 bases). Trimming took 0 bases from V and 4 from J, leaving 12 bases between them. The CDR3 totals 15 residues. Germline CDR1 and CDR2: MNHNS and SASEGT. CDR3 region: CASSEAPDRGYGYTF. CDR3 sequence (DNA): TGTGCCAGCAGTGAAGCCCCGGACAGAGGCTATGGCTACACCTTC.

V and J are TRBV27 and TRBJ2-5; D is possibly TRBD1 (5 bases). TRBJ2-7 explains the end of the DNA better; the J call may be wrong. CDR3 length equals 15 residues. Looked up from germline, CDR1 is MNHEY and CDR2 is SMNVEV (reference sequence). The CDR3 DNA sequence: TGTGCCAGCAGTTCCAGGGTTTTGGTGGGGTACGAGCAGTACTTC. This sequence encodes CASSSRVLVGYEQYF.

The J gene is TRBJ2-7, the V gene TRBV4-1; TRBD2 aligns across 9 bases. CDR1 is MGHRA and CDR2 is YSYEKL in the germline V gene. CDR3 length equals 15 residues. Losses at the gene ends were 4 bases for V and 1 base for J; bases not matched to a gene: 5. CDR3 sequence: CASSPLAGESYEQYF. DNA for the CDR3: TGCGCCAGCAGCCCCTTAGCGGGAGAATCCTACGAGCAGTACTTC.

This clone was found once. The CDR3, as DNA: TGCGCCAGCAGCCAGGACGGGACAGGTTATCAGCCCCAGCATTTT. Amino acids: CASSQDGTGYQPQHF. This rearrangement joins TRBV4-3 to TRBJ1-5, with 8 bases identical to TRBD1. V was clipped by 3 bases and J by 5 bases; unmatched bases: 6. Germline CDR1 and CDR2: LGHNA and YSLEER. The CDR3 contains 15 residues.

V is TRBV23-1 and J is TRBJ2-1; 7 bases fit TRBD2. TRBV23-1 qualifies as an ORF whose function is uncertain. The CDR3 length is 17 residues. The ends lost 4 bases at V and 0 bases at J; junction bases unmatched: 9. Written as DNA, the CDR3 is TGCGCCAGCAGTCTCAAGCGCGGGGGTGACTCCTACAATGAGCAGTTCTTC. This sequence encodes CASSLKRGGDSYNEQFF.

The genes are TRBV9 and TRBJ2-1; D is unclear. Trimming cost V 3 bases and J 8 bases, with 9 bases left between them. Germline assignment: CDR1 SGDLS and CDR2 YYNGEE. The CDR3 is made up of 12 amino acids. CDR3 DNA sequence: TGTGCCAGCAGCGACCGTACTTATGAGCAGTTCTTC. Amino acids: CASSDRTYEQFF.

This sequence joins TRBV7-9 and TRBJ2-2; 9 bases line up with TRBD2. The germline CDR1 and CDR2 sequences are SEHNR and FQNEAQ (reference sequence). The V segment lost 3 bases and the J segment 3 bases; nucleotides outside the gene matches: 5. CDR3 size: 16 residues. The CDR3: CASSFVAGADTGELFF. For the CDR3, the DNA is TGTGCCAGCAGCTTTGTAGCGGGAGCAGACACCGGGGAGCTGTTTTTT.

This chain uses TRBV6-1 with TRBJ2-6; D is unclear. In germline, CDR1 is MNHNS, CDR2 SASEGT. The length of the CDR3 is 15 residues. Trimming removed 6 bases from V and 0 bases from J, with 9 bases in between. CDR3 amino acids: CASRESGSGANVLTF. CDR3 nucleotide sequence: TGTGCCAGCAGGGAGAGTGGCTCTGGGGCCAACGTCCTGACTTTC.

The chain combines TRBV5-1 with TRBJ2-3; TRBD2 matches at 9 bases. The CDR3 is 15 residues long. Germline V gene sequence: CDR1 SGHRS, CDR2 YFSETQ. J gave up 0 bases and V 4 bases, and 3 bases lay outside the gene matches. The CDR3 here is CASSPTSGSTDTQYF. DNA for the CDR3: TGCGCCAGCAGCCCGACTAGCGGAAGCACAGATACGCAGTATTTT.

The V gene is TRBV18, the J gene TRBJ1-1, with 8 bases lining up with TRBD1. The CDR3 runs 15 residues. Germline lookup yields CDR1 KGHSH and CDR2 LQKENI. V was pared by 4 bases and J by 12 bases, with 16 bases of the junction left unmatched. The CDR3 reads CASSQTQGADGTTFF. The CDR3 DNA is TGTGCCAGCTCACAAACGCAGGGGGCGGATGGAACAACTTTCTTT. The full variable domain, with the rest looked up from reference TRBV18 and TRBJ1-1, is NAGVMQNPRHLVRRRGQEARLRCSPMKGHSHVYWYRQLPEEGLKFMVYLQKENIIDESGMPKERFSAEFPKEGPSILRIQQVVRGDSAAYFCASSQTQGADGTTFFGQGTRLTVV.

CDR3 in DNA: TGCAGCGTTGACAGGGGGCAGGTGGACACTGAAGCTTTCTTT. As protein: CSVDRGQVDTEAFF. The chain has TRBV29-1 and TRBJ1-1; 8 bases align to TRBD1. Trimming took 3 bases from V and 3 from J; bases not matched to a gene: 6. The CDR3 contains 14 residues. Germline V gene lookup returns CDR1 SQVTM and CDR2 ANQGSEA.

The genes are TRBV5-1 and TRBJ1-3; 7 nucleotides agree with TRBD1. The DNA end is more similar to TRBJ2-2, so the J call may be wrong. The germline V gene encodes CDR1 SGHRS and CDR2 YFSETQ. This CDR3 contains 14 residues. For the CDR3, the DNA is TGCGCCAGCTCGAGGGACAGTAACACCGGGGAGCTGTTTTTT. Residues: CASSRDSNTGELFF.

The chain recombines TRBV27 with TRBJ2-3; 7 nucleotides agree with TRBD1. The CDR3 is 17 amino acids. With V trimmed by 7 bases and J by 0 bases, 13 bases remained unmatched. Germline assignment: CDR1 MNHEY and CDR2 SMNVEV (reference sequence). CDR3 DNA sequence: TGTGCCAGCATTTATTATTGGAACAGGGGAAGCACAGATACGCAGTATTTT. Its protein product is CASIYYWNRGSTDTQYF.

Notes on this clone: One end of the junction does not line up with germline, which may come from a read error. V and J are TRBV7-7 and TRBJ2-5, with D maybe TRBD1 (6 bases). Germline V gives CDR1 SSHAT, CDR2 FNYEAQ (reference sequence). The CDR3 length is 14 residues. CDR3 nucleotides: TGTGCTAGCAGCCCAGGGGCTTACCAAGAGACCCAGTACTTC. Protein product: CASSPGAYQETQYF.

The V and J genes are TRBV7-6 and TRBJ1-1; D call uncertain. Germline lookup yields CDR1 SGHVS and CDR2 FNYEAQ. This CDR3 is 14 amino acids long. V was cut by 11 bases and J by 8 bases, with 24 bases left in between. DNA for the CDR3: TGTGCCGTCTCCTCCCTAGAGGGCAAATTAGAAGCTTTCTTT. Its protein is CAVSSLEGKLEAFF.

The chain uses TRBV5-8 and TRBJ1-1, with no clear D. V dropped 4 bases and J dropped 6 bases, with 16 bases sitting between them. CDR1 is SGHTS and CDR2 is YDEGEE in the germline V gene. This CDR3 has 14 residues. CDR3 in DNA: TGTGCCAGCAGCCGAATACCGACTGAACCTGAAGCTTTCTTT. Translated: CASSRIPTEPEAFF.